The 16 T cell receptor beta chains presented below share a single source sample, sequenced in a study of vaccination and CD4 T cells after COVID-19. Researchers used the Oncomine TCR Beta short-read assay to sequence DNA from cultured CD4+ T cells. TCRdb re-derived calls from the PCR reads in MiXCR, one entry per CDR3 protein. The table shows approximately 13,000 distinct CDR3 sequences, with under 65% occurring only once. Regarding treatment: roughly 10-day PBMC culture with coronavirus spike peptide pools or control peptides (ViraFEST assay). For these TCRs, the target antigens are not known. The source material was CD4+ T cells from blood, cultured in vitro. The source of these receptors is a human donor who had recovered from COVID-19.

The chain links TRBV28 to TRBJ2-5, with TRBD2 matching over 11 bases. CDR1 and CDR2 (germline): MDHEN, SYDVKM. The trim removed 6 bases at V and 0 bases at J, leaving 6 bases unmatched. The CDR3 sequence is 16 residues long. CDR3 sequence: CASSQPGLADQETQYF. In nucleotides, the CDR3 is TGTGCCAGCAGCCAGCCGGGACTAGCGGACCAAGAGACCCAGTACTTC.

By share of the sample, this clonotype is medium-sized. The rearrangement uses TRBV12-3 or TRBV12-4 and TRBJ1-3; D is perhaps TRBD1 (5 bases). Deletions cut 3 bases from V and 4 bases from J, with 10 bases between. This CDR3 spans 14 amino acids. CDR3 sequence: CASSFGGGGNTIYF. The CDR3 coding sequence is TGTGCCAGCAGTTTCGGGGGAGGCGGAAACACCATATATTTT.

The chain joins TRBV7-6 to TRBJ2-7; 10 bases map to TRBD1. Germline assignment: CDR1 SGHVS and CDR2 FNYEAQ. The trim removed 0 bases at V and 9 bases at J, leaving 11 bases unmatched. There are 16 residues in the CDR3. The CDR3 DNA is TGTGCCAGCAGCTTAGCGAGCCCGACAGGGGGCGGACGGCAGTACTTC. This gives the protein CASSLASPTGGGRQYF.

V is TRBV6-5 and J is TRBJ1-1; D gene unclear. Germline-derived CDR1 and CDR2 are MNHEY and SVGAGI. CDR3 length: 13 amino acids. The ends were cut back, 0 bases at V and 3 bases at J, with 5 bases in the middle. Written as DNA, the CDR3 is TGTGCCAGCAGTTACTCGGGGTACACTGAAGCTTTCTTT. Its protein product is CASSYSGYTEAFF.

V gene TRBV7-9 combines with J gene TRBJ1-1, with 10 bases identical to TRBD1. The CDR3 consists of 16 residues. Per germline, CDR1 SEHNR and CDR2 FQNEAQ (reference sequence). Trimming cost V 5 bases and J 2 bases; bases outside gene matches: 8. DNA for the CDR3: TGTGCCAGCAGCCGAGGGACAGGGGTAATAAACACTGAAGCTTTCTTT. Protein product: CASSRGTGVINTEAFF. Looking up the rest from reference TRBV7-9 and TRBJ1-1 gives the full variable domain: DTGVSQNPRHKITKRGQNVTFRCDPISEHNRLYWYRQTLGQGPEFLTYFQNEAQLEKSRLLSDRFSAERPKGSFSTLEIQRTEQGDSAMYLCASSRGTGVINTEAFFGQGTRLTVV.

The rearrangement links TRBV19 to TRBJ1-1; TRBD1 is a possible D gene (6 bases). CDR1 LNHDA and CDR2 SQIVND come from the germline V gene (reference sequence). The CDR3 runs to 16 residues. The V end was cut by 5 bases, the J end by 4 bases, with 20 bases between. For the CDR3, the DNA is TGTGCCAGTAGTCCGCCGACAGGAACAGGATCCACTGAAGCTTTCTTT. Translation: CASSPPTGTGSTEAFF. The full variable domain, completed using reference TRBV19 and TRBJ1-1, is DGGITQSPKYLFRKEGQNVTLSCEQNLNHDAMYWYRQDPGQGLRLIYYSQIVNDFQKGDIAEGYSVSREKKESFPLTVTSAQKNPTAFYLCASSPPTGTGSTEAFFGQGTRLTVV.

This rearrangement joins TRBV20-1 to TRBJ1-1; D not resolved. V lost 3 bases and J 5 bases, leaving 13 bases between the germline ends. Germline V gene sequence: CDR1 DFQATT, CDR2 SNEGSKA (reference sequence). The length of the CDR3 is 13 residues. This CDR3 is CSARDEFWTEAFF. CDR3 DNA sequence: TGCAGTGCTAGGGACGAGTTCTGGACTGAAGCTTTCTTT.

The chain carries TRBV19 and TRBJ1-5; tentatively, D is TRBD1 (6 bases). With 9 bases removed from V and 2 bases from J, the gap between germline ends came to 14 bases. Germline V gene sequence: CDR1 LNHDA, CDR2 SQIVND (reference sequence). There are 14 residues in the CDR3. The CDR3 is CASKQGTGNQPQHF. CDR3 DNA sequence: TGTGCCAGCAAACAGGGAACCGGCAATCAGCCCCAGCATTTT.

The rearrangement joins TRBV28 to TRBJ1-3; maybe TRBD1 (5 bases). V was trimmed by 6 bases and J by 0 bases, leaving 12 bases between them. Germline CDR1 is MDHEN and CDR2 is SYDVKM. The CDR3 contains 15 residues. The chain's CDR3 is CASSPGPYSGNTIYF. DNA for the CDR3: TGTGCCAGCAGCCCAGGGCCCTACTCTGGAAACACCATATATTTT. Variable domain in full (rest from reference TRBV28 and TRBJ1-3): DVKVTQSSRYLVKRTGEKVFLECVQDMDHENMFWYRQDPGLGLRLIYFSYDVKMKEKGDIPEGYSVSREKKERFSLILESASTNQTSMYLCASSPGPYSGNTIYFGEGSWLTVV.

This clonotype is labeled as medium-sized. The chain links TRBV12-3 or TRBV12-4 to TRBJ2-7; D unclear. Trimming removed 4 bases from V and 7 bases from J, with 17 bases in between. The CDR3 contains 14 residues. CDR3 DNA sequence: TGTGCCAGCAGTTGGTCAGGATATCTTACTGAGCAGTACTTC. This encodes CASSWSGYLTEQYF.

The chain combines TRBV28 with TRBJ2-7; tentatively, D is TRBD1 (6 bases). The germline CDR1 and CDR2 sequences are MDHEN and SYDVKM. V was shortened by 6 bases and J by 9 bases, with 15 bases between the two germline ends. The CDR3 runs to 12 residues. The CDR3 DNA is TGTGCCAGCAGCCTACAGGGTTTCGGGCAGTACTTC. Residues: CASSLQGFGQYF.

The chain combines TRBV6-1 with TRBJ1-5; D not certain. Between the trimmed V and J ends, which lost 6 bases and 5 bases, there was a span of 8 bases. The CDR3 is made up of 12 amino acids. Germline V gene data show CDR1 as MNHNS and CDR2 as SASEGT. The CDR3 loop reads CASRSGDQPQHF. The DNA of the CDR3 is TGTGCCAGCAGGTCCGGAGATCAGCCCCAGCATTTT.

The V gene is TRBV7-2, the J gene TRBJ2-5, with 10 bases that match TRBD2. Trimming cost V 4 bases and J 1 base; bases outside gene matches: 3. The CDR3 has 15 residues. The germline CDR1 and CDR2 sequences are SGHTA and FQGNSA. The CDR3 region has the DNA TGTGCCAGCAGCTCCAGCGGGGGGGGCCAAGAGACCCAGTACTTC. It is translated as CASSSSGGGQETQYF.

This clonotype was counted between two and nine times. The chain couples TRBV6-1 to TRBJ1-5; D remains unclear. CDR1 and CDR2 from the germline V gene are MNHNS and SASEGT. The CDR3 has 11 residues. The V end lost 6 bases, the J end lost 4 bases, and 4 bases lay between the germline ends. The CDR3 is CASSLNQPQHF. CDR3 nucleotides: TGTGCCAGCAGCCTAAATCAGCCCCAGCATTTT.

The gene calls are TRBV28 and TRBJ1-5; 10 positions agree with TRBD1. The J segment lost 4 bases and the V segment lost 6 bases, leaving 3 bases of the junction unmatched. There are 14 residues in the CDR3. From germline, CDR1 is MDHEN and CDR2 SYDVKM. Here the CDR3 DNA reads TGTGCCAGCAGCATGGGACAGGGGAATCAGCCCCAGCATTTT. Its protein product is CASSMGQGNQPQHF.

This chain uses TRBV28 with TRBJ1-2; the D gene is possibly TRBD1 (5 bases). The CDR3 has 15 residues. Germline V CDR1 and CDR2: MDHEN, SYDVKM. Between the trimmed V and J ends, which lost 7 bases and 9 bases, there was a span of 24 bases. CDR3 residues: CASTQGGANNYRYTF. CDR3 nucleotide sequence: TGTGCCAGCACCCAAGGAGGGGCCAACAACTACCGCTACACCTTC.